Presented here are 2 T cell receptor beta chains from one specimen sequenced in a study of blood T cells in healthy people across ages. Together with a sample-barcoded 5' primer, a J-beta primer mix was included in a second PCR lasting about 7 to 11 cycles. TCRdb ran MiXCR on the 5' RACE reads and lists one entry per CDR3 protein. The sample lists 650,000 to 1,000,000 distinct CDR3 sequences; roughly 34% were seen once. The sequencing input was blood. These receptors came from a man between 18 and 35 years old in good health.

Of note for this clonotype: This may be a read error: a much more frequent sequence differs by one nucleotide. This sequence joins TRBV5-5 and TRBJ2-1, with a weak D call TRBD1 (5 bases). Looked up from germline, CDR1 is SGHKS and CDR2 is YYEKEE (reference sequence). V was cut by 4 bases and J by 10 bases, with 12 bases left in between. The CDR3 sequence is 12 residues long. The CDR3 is CASSLQAFEQFF. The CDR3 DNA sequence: TGTGCCAGCAGCCTACAGGCTTTCGAGCAGTTCTTC. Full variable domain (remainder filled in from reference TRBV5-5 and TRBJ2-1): DAGVTQSPTHLIKTRGQQVTLRCSPISGHKSVSWYQQVLGQGPQFIFQYYEKEERGRGNFPDRFSARQFPNYSSELNVNALLLGDSALYLCASSLQAFEQFFGPGTRLTVL.

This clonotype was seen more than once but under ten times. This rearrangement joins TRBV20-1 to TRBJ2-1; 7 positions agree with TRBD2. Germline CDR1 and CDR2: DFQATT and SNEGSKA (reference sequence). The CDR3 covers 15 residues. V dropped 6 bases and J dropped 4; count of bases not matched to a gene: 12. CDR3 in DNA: TGCAGTGCCCCCCTAGGGCGGGGGATTTACAATGAGCAGTTCTTC. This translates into CSAPLGRGIYNEQFF.